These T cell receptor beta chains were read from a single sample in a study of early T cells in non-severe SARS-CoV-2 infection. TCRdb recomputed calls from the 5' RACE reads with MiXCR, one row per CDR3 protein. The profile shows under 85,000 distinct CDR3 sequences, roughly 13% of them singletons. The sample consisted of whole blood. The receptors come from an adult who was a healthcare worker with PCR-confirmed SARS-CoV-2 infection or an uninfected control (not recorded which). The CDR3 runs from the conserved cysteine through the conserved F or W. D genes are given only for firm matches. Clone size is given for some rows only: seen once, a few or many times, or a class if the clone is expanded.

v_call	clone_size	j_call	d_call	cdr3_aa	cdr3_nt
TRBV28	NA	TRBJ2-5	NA	CASSSINRIRTQYF	TGTGCCAGCAGTTCAATAAACAGGATACGGACCCAGTACTTC
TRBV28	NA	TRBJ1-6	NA	CASSKRGIYNSPLHF	TGTGCCAGCAGCAAAAGGGGAATCTATAATTCACCCCTCCACTTT
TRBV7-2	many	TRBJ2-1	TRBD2	CASSLYGLAAGNEQFF	TGTGCCAGCAGCTTATATGGACTAGCGGCGGGCAATGAGCAGTTCTTC
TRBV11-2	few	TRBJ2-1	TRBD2	CASRPLGAGGGGNEQFF	TGTGCCAGCAGGCCCCTAGGAGCGGGGGGCGGTGGAAATGAGCAGTTCTTC
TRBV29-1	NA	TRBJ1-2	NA	CSVLTANYGYTF	TGCAGCGTCCTCACAGCCAACTATGGCTACACCTTC
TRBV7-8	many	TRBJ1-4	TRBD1	CASSPGTGDEKLFF	TGTGCCAGCAGCCCCGGGACAGGGGATGAAAAACTGTTTTTT
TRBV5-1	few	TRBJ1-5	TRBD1	CASSPGPGGHQPQHF	TGCGCCAGCAGCCCTGGGCCAGGGGGCCATCAGCCCCAGCATTTT
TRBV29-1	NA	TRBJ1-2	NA	CSAITDNYGYTF	TGCAGCGCCATCACGGATAACTATGGCTACACCTTC
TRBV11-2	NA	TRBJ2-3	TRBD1	CASSLEGDRVKYF	TGTGCCAGCAGCTTAGAGGGGGACAGGGTAAAGTATTTT
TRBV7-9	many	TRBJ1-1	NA	CASSDSGRKAFF	TGTGCCAGCAGCGACAGCGGCCGGAAAGCTTTCTTT
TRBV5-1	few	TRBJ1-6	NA	CASSPRQSSYNSPLHF	TGCGCCAGCAGCCCTCGACAGAGCTCCTATAATTCACCCCTCCACTTT
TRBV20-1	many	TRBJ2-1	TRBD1	CSVTGGMSYNEQFF	TGCAGTGTGACAGGGGGCATGTCCTACAATGAGCAGTTCTTC
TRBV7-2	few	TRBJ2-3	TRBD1	CASSLGDSTQYF	TGTGCCAGCAGCTTAGGGGACAGTACGCAGTATTTT
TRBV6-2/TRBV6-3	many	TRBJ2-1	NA	CASSYSKAGASYNEQFF	TGTGCCAGCAGTTACTCGAAGGCAGGCGCCTCCTACAATGAGCAGTTCTTC
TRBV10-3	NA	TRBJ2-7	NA	CAIAVQEPYEQYF	TGTGCCATCGCGGTGCAGGAACCCTACGAGCAGTACTTC
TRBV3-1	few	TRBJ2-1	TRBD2	CASSPVAGAYNEQFF	TGTGCCAGCAGCCCGGTAGCGGGGGCGTACAATGAGCAGTTCTTC
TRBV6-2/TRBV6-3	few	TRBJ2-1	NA	CASSPRVNEQFF	TGTGCCAGCAGTCCAAGGGTTAATGAGCAGTTCTTC
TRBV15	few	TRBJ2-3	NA	CATTSASTDTQYF	TGTGCCACCACTAGCGCTAGCACAGATACGCAGTATTTT
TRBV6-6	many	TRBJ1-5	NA	CATTRGDQPQHF	TGTGCCACTACGAGAGGCGATCAGCCCCAGCATTTT
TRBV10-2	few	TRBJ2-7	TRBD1	CASSLDRGSYEQYF	TGCGCCAGCAGCTTAGACAGGGGGTCGTACGAGCAGTACTTC
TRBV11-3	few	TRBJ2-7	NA	CASSEGGYEQYF	TGTGCCAGCAGCGAAGGGGGTTACGAGCAGTACTTC
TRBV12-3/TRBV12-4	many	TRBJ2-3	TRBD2	CASSLQAGGLADTQYF	TGTGCCAGCAGTCTACAAGCGGGGGGGCTGGCAGATACGCAGTATTTT
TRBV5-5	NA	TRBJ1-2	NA	CASSDSSYGYTF	TGTGCCAGCTCTGACAGCAGCTATGGCTACACCTTC
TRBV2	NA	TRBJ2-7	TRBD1	CASKATGGEKQYF	TGTGCCAGCAAGGCGACAGGGGGCGAAAAACAGTACTTC
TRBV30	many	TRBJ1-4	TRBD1	CAWTMGQALQNEKLFF	TGTGCCTGGACCATGGGACAGGCGCTCCAGAATGAAAAACTGTTTTTT
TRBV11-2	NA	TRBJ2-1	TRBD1	CASSPTGGSLNEQFF	TGTGCCAGCAGCCCTACAGGGGGGTCCCTCAATGAGCAGTTCTTC
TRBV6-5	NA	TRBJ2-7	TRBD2	CASTYGRGRSEQYF	TGTGCCAGCACCTACGGGCGGGGGAGAAGCGAGCAGTACTTC
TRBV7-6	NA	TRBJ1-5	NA	CASSLDVGFNQPQHF	TGTGCCAGCAGCTTAGATGTGGGCTTCAATCAGCCCCAGCATTTT
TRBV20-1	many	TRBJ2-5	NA	CSARGRQETQYF	TGCAGTGCTAGGGGTCGGCAAGAGACCCAGTACTTC
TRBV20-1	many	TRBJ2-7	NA	CSVTLLGRDYEQYF	TGCAGTGTCACTCTACTCGGCAGGGACTACGAGCAGTACTTC
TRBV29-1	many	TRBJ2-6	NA	CSVVLSDSGANVLTF	TGCAGCGTTGTTTTGTCAGACTCTGGGGCCAACGTCCTGACTTTC
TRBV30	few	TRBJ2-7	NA	CAWSSPGVQSSYEQYF	TGTGCCTGGAGTTCCCCCGGGGTACAAAGCTCCTACGAGCAGTACTTC
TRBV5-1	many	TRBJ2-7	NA	CASSLEGPGLSYEQYF	TGCGCCAGCAGCTTGGAAGGGCCAGGGTTATCCTACGAGCAGTACTTC
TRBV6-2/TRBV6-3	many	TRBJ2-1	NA	CASSSIRGNEQFF	TGTGCCAGCAGTTCGATCAGGGGTAATGAGCAGTTCTTC
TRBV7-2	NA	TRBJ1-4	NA	CASSLAGGPRGLFF	TGTGCCAGCAGCTTAGCCGGAGGACCCCGGGGGCTGTTTTTT
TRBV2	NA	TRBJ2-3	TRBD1	CASGTGVGGTDTQYF	TGTGCCAGCGGTACAGGGGTAGGAGGCACAGATACGCAGTATTTT
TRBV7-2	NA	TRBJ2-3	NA	CASSQQLWGGNTQYF	TGTGCCAGCAGCCAACAACTTTGGGGAGGCAATACGCAGTATTTT
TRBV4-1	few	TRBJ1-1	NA	CASSPGLRGNEAFF	TGCGCCAGCAGCCCGGGACTCCGTGGCAACGAAGCTTTCTTT
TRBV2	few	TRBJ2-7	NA	CASNGGASYEQYF	TGTGCCAGCAACGGCGGGGCCTCCTACGAGCAGTACTTC
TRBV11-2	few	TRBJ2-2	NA	CASYRINTGELFF	TGTGCCAGCTATAGAATCAACACCGGGGAGCTGTTTTTT
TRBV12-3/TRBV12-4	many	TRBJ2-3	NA	CASGLGGTDTQYF	TGTGCCAGCGGCCTAGGGGGCACAGATACGCAGTATTTT
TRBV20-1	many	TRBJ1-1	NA	CSAWRGLSNTEAFF	TGCAGTGCTTGGCGTGGGTTATCGAACACTGAAGCTTTCTTT
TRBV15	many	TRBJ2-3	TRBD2	CATRAGGTDTQYF	TGTGCCACCAGAGCGGGGGGGACAGATACGCAGTATTTT